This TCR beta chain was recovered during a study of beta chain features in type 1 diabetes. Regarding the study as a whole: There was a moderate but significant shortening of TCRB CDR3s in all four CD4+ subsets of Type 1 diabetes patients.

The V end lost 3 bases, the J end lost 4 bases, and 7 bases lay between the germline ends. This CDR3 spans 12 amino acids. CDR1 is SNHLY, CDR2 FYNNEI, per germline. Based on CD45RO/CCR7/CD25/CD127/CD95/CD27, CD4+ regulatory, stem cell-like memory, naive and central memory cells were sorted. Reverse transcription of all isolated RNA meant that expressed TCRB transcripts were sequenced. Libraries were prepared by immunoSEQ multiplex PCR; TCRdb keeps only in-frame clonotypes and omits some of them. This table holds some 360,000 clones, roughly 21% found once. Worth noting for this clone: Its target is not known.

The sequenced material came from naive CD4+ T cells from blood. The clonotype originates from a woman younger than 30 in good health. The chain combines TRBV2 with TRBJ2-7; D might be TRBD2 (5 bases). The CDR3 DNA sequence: TGTGCCAGCAGTGATGTAGCGTACGAGCAGTACTTC. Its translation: CASSDVAYEQYF.